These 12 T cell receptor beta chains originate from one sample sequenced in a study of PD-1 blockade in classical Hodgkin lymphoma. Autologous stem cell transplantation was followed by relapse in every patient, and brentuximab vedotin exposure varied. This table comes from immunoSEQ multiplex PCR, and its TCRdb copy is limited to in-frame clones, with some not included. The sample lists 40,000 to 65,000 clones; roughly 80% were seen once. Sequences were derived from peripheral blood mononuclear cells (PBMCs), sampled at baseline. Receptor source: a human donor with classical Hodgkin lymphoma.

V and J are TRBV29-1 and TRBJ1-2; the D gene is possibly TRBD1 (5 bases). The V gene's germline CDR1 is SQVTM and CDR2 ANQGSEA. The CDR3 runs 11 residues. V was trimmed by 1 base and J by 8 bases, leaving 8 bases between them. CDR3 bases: TGCAGCGTTGAAGGGGGCGCGGGCTACACCTTC. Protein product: CSVEGGAGYTF. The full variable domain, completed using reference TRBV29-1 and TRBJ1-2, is SAVISQKPSRDICQRGTSLTIQCQVDSQVTMMFWYRQQPGQSLTLIATANQGSEATYESGFVIDKFPISRPNLTFSTLTVSNMSPEDSSIYLCSVEGGAGYTFGSGTRLTVV.

The CDR3 DNA reads TGTGCCAGCAGTTGGGGCAGGGACTCTGGAAACACCATATATTTT. Translated: CASSWGRDSGNTIYF. The chain combines TRBV6-5 with TRBJ1-3; weak D call: TRBD1 (5 bases). The germline V gene encodes CDR1 MNHEY and CDR2 SVGAGI. Trimming cost V 4 bases and J 0 bases, with 10 bases left between them. This CDR3 comprises 15 residues.

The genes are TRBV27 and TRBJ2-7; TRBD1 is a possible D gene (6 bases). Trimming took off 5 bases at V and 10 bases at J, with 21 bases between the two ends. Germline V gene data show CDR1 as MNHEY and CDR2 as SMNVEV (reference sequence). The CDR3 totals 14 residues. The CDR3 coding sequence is TGTGCCAGCAGTCCACACGGGGCAGGGGTCGACCAGTACGTC. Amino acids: CASSPHGAGVDQYV.

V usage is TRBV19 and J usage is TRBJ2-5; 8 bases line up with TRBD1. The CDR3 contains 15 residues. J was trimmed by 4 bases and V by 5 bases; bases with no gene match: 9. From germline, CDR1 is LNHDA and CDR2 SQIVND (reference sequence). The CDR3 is CASSPGRTGPETQYF. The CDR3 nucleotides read TGTGCCAGTAGTCCCGGTAGGACAGGGCCAGAGACCCAGTACTTC.

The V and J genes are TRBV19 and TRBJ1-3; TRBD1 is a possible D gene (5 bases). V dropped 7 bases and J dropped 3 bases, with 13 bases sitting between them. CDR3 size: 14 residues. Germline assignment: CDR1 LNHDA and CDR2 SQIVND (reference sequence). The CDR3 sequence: CASTDRGSGNTIYF. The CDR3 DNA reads TGTGCCAGTACCGACCGGGGGAGTGGAAACACCATATATTTT.

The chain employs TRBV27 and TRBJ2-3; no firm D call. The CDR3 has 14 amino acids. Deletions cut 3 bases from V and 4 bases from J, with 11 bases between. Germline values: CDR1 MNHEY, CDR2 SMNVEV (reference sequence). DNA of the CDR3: TGTGCCAGCAGTTTTCTAGGAGAAGCAGATACGCAGTATTTT. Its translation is CASSFLGEADTQYF.

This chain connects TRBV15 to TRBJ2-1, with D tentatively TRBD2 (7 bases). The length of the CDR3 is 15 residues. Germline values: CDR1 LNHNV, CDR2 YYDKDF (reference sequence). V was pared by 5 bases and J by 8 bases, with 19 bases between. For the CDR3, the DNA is TGTGCCACCAGCGTAATATCGGGGGGCTGGGATGAGCAGTTCTTC. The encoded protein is CATSVISGGWDEQFF.

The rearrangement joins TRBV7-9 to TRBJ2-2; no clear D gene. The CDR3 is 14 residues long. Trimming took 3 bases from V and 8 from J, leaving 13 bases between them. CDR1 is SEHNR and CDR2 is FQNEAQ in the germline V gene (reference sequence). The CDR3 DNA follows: TGTGCCAGCAGCTTCAAACCTCACGCAGGGGAGCTGTTTTTT. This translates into CASSFKPHAGELFF.

The CDR3 nucleotides are TGTGCCAGTAGTATCAGTCGGACCCTCAACTATGGCTACACCTTC. Protein sequence: CASSISRTLNYGYTF. The chain recombines TRBV19 with TRBJ1-2, with no clear D. CDR3 size: 15 residues. Trimming removed 3 bases at V and 2 bases at J, with 13 bases between. CDR1 is LNHDA, CDR2 SQIVND, per germline (reference sequence). Full variable domain (outside the CDR3, taken from reference TRBV19 and TRBJ1-2): DGGITQSPKYLFRKEGQNVTLSCEQNLNHDAMYWYRQDPGQGLRLIYYSQIVNDFQKGDIAEGYSVSREKKESFPLTVTSAQKNPTAFYLCASSISRTLNYGYTFGSGTRLTVV.

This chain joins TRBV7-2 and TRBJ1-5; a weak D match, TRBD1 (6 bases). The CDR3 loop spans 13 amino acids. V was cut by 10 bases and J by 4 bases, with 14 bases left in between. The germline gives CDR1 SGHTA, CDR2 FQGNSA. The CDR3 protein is CATSGVLNQPQHF. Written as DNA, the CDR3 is TGTGCCACTTCAGGGGTACTTAATCAGCCCCAGCATTTT.

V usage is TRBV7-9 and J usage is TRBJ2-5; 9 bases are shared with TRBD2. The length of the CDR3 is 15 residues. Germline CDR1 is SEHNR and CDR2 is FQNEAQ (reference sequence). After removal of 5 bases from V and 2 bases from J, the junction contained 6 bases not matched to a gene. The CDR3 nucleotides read TGTGCCAGCAGCCCGAGACTAGCGGAACAAGAGACCCAGTACTTC. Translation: CASSPRLAEQETQYF.

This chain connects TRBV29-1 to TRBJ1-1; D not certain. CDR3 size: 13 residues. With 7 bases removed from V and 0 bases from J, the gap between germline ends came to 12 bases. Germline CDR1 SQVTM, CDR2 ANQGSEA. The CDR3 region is CSAAIDLNTEAFF. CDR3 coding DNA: TGCAGCGCAGCCATAGACTTGAACACTGAAGCTTTCTTT. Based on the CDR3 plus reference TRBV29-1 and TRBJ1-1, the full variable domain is SAVISQKPSRDICQRGTSLTIQCQVDSQVTMMFWYRQQPGQSLTLIATANQGSEATYESGFVIDKFPISRPNLTFSTLTVSNMSPEDSSIYLCSAAIDLNTEAFFGQGTRLTVV.